This T cell receptor (beta chain) derives from a study of tumor-infiltrating lymphocytes in primary liver carcinoma. Study details: Staged T1-T3 N0M0, the tumors had sizes that ranged from about 4.2 to 10 cm across. The study, taken as a whole, reports: Relative to tumor region pairs, the tumor-adjacent and tumor-blood pairs showed overlap that was lower. Tumor specimens were characterized by a significantly higher top-250-clone fraction than blood (p = 0.039).

As for this clonotype: Antigen: not known.

Germline DNA was extracted alongside blood RNA, which was obtained from unsorted whole blood. Chronic HBV infection, which was untreated, was present in the patients. CDR3 length: 14 amino acids. Per germline, CDR1 SGHAT and CDR2 FQNNGV. V was clipped by 3 bases and J by 0 bases, with 9 bases between them. TCR beta cDNA was prepared out of roughly 0.45 ug total RNA by means of a constant-region primer. Investigators got TCR beta libraries out of three nested multiplex PCR rounds, done with slightly modified ARM-PCR. Each of the first two PCR rounds ran approximately 9 cycles with TRBV1-TRBV30 forward and C-beta reverse primers. TCRdb re-called the multiplex PCR reads with MiXCR, one entry per CDR3 protein. This table has hundreds of thousands of distinct CDR3 sequences, 45% to 70% appearing once.

The rearrangement uses TRBV11-2 and TRBJ2-7, with a weak D call TRBD1 (5 bases). The material sequenced was peripheral blood. The TCR originated in a woman aged 25 to 39 with primary liver carcinoma and hepatitis B virus infection. The CDR3 loop reads CASSLRRVSYEQYF. The CDR3 DNA follows: TGTGCCAGCAGCTTGCGCAGGGTCTCCTACGAGCAGTACTTC.